The next 12 T cell receptor beta chains were all read from a single sample in a study of T cell changes during pregnancy in multiple sclerosis. Profiled with immunoSEQ multiplex PCR; TCRdb holds only in-frame clones, not every one. Of tens of thousands of clones listed, over 80% were seen once; the top ten hold about 2.3%. Sequenced material: peripheral blood, taken in the first trimester of pregnancy. These receptors came from a female donor with multiple sclerosis, enrolled in a pregnancy study.

The chain carries TRBV6-6 and TRBJ2-7; 7 nucleotides align to TRBD2. The CDR3 covers 14 residues. The J segment lost 0 bases and the V segment lost 7 bases, leaving 6 bases of the junction unmatched. Germline V gives CDR1 MNHNY, CDR2 SVGAGI (reference sequence). The CDR3 spells CASNSGTISYEQYF. The CDR3 DNA reads as TGTGCCAGCAATTCCGGGACTATCTCCTACGAGCAGTACTTC.

This chain joins TRBV7-9 and TRBJ2-3, with 9 bases aligning to TRBD1. Losses at the gene ends were 6 bases for V and 0 bases for J; bases not matched to a gene: 7. The CDR3 runs 16 residues. The germline gives CDR1 SEHNR, CDR2 FQNEAQ (reference sequence). The CDR3 region is CASRQRQGGSTDTQYF. CDR3 nucleotides: TGTGCCAGCAGACAACGACAGGGGGGAAGCACAGATACGCAGTATTTT.

This chain connects TRBV28 to TRBJ2-2; TRBD1 agrees at 7 bases. Germline V gene data show CDR1 as MDHEN and CDR2 as SYDVKM. The CDR3 runs 14 residues. Trimming cost V 8 bases and J 4 bases; bases outside gene matches: 7. The CDR3 DNA reads TGTGCCAGCGGGGGACAGATCCCCACCGGGGAGCTGTTTTTT. This sequence encodes CASGGQIPTGELFF.

The rearrangement uses TRBV14 and TRBJ1-2; D is perhaps TRBD1 (5 bases). The CDR3 sequence is 15 residues long. Trimming pared 1 base from V and 6 bases from J, leaving 15 bases between. Per the germline V gene, CDR1 is SGHDN and CDR2 is FVKESK. CDR3 in DNA: TGTGCCAGCAGCCAAGTGGGACTGGGGGAAAATGGCTACACCTTC. It translates to CASSQVGLGENGYTF.

This clone appeared a single time. The DNA for the CDR3 is TGTGCCAGCAGGGATTCACAGGGAAAGTTGGTTGAGCAGTTCTTC. Its protein product is CASRDSQGKLVEQFF. This chain uses TRBV6-5 with TRBJ2-1; tentatively, D is TRBD1 (6 bases). Germline V gene data show CDR1 as MNHEY and CDR2 as SVGAGI. Between the trimmed V and J ends, which lost 6 bases and 9 bases, there was a span of 21 bases. The CDR3 is 15 residues long.

In this sample, this clone turned up once. J is TRBJ2-5 and V is TRBV7-3, with D possibly TRBD1 on 5 matching bases. Germline loops: CDR1 SGHTA, CDR2 FQGTGA. This CDR3 is built from 14 residues. V was shortened by 5 bases and J by 1 base, with 11 bases between the two germline ends. The DNA of the CDR3 is TGTGCCAGCAGCGCCCAGGGCCGCCAAGAGACCCAGTACTTC. Its translation is CASSAQGRQETQYF. Combining the CDR3 with reference TRBV7-3 and TRBJ2-5 gives the whole variable domain GAGVSQTPSNKVTEKGKYVELRCDPISGHTALYWYRQSLGQGPEFLIYFQGTGAADDSGLPNDRFFAVRPEGSVSTLKIQRTERGDSAVYLCASSAQGRQETQYFGPGTRLLVL.

The chain carries TRBV6-5 and TRBJ2-2, with no clear D. Germline CDR1 reads MNHEY; CDR2 reads SVGAGI. The CDR3 runs 14 residues. Between the trimmed V and J ends, which lost 2 bases and 4 bases, there was a span of 8 bases. As DNA, the CDR3 is TGTGCCAGCAGTTACACAGCTTTCACCGGGGAGCTGTTTTTT. Translation gives CASSYTAFTGELFF.

The chain uses TRBV2 and TRBJ2-4; 11 positions match TRBD1. The CDR3 contains 15 residues. V shed 6 bases and J 7 bases; nucleotides not matched to a gene: 8. Germline V gives CDR1 SNHLY, CDR2 FYNNEI. CDR3 in amino acids: CASRGDRGFSNIQYF. The DNA of the CDR3 is TGTGCCAGCAGGGGGGACAGGGGGTTTTCCAACATTCAGTACTTC.

This clone occurred a few times. The J gene is TRBJ2-1, the V gene TRBV19; D is unclear. The CDR3 covers 13 residues. CDR1 is LNHDA, CDR2 SQIVND, per germline (reference sequence). V dropped 5 bases and J dropped 7 bases, with 12 bases sitting between them. The CDR3: CASSFDGWNEQFF. The CDR3 region has the DNA TGTGCCAGTAGTTTTGACGGGTGGAATGAGCAGTTCTTC.

The gene calls are TRBV27 and TRBJ1-1; D perhaps matches TRBD1 (5 bases). V lost 2 bases and J 0 bases, leaving 10 bases between the germline ends. This CDR3 spans 15 amino acids. Germline V gene lookup returns CDR1 MNHEY and CDR2 SMNVEV (reference sequence). Here the CDR3 DNA reads TGTGCCAGCAGTTTACAGGGTGGCATGAACACTGAAGCTTTCTTT. Translation gives CASSLQGGMNTEAFF.

The gene calls are TRBV7-2 and TRBJ2-1, with 9 nucleotides matching TRBD2. CDR3 size: 15 residues. Germline trimming cut 1 base from V and 6 bases from J; bases unmatched to any gene: 4. The V gene's germline CDR1 is SGHTA and CDR2 FQGNSA. CDR3 coding DNA: TGTGCCAGCAGCTTAGGTGGTAGCGGGAGCAATGAGCAGTTCTTC. This encodes CASSLGGSGSNEQFF.

This clone was recorded only once. The V and J genes are TRBV7-9 and TRBJ2-3; 8 nucleotides line up with TRBD2. Germline V lookup: CDR1 SEHNR, CDR2 FQNEAQ (reference sequence). V trimming: 1 base; J trimming: 3 bases; junction bases outside the gene matches: 6. The CDR3 totals 16 residues. This chain's CDR3 is CASSLGGAGGTDTQYF. The CDR3 region has the DNA TGTGCCAGCAGCTTAGGAGGCGCGGGAGGAACAGATACGCAGTATTTT.